The subject of this entry is one T cell receptor (beta chain). Its antigen has not been determined. The input lacks base qualities; no much larger clone sits a single base away. To be included, a participant needed at least one PBMC sample from before ART initiation plus at least two post-ART samples. Every participant with HIV received treatment in the United States of America. Before DNA extraction, cryopreserved samples of about 1-10 million PBMC were thawed and washed. At the time of the earliest PBMC sample, participants with HIV were aged between about 20 and 54 years. PBMC samples were contributed by each participant from 1-4 timepoints before ART initiation and 2-8 timepoints after ART initiation, with a median of 7 samples. Serial HIV viral load, CD4+ T-cell count, ART history and demographic data were obtained for every participant. Genomic DNA was extracted from unsorted PBMC with a Qiagen kit on a QIAcube, processed in batches of 12 samples.

The data were obtained in a study of long-term antiretroviral therapy in people with HIV (dated by TCRdb to 2021 to 2024). Study-wide context: The earliest samples were collected about a decade before the 2015 WHO recommendation for immediate ART, when ART was typically delayed until CD4 counts fell. Test extractions of a monoclonal T-cell line alongside approximately 34 polyclonal samples showed no cross-contamination during QIAcube processing. Of the roughly 32 participants with HIV, 10 to 11 were female. This retrospective serial study examined whether starting ART and sustained HIV suppression were associated with changes in the composition and diversity of the TRB repertoire in peripheral blood. From 30 to 35 adults with confirmed HIV infection, the cohort provided approximately 210 cryopreserved PBMC samples, gathered serially across a mean of around six years (range 1-12). The investigation overall reported the following: HIV repertoires had narrower CDR3 length ranges than controls, and the network structure suggested an antigen-experienced repertoire that shifted only slightly toward naive after ART. Expanded TRB clones identified before ART initiation dominated the repertoire at all time points, although this dominance fluctuated and declined in many PLHIV after ART. Because pre-ART samples had limited cell numbers, unsorted PBMC were profiled rather than sorted CD4+ and CD8+ T cells. The samples span the years 2004 to 2017, and the ART regimens used may be less effective than current regimens. Starting ART was linked to a significant rise in TRB diversity, yet even with long-term ART the diversity remained significantly lower than in transplant donor controls. Inferences about post-ART repertoire changes are limited because no data were available on ART adherence, viral resistance or therapy changes. Limited PBMC availability meant only the TCR beta chain was sequenced, without alpha chain pairing.

The germline V gene gives CDR1 as SGHDT and CDR2 as YYEEEE. Inclusive of the bounding cysteine and phenylalanine, the CDR3 is 14 residues long. The kept DNA is CDR3 alone, 42 bases in frame from the first base. The germline ends are 17 bases apart after V is trimmed by 6 bases and J by 4 bases. The immunoSEQ hsTCRB v3.0 assay was used at survey level resolution to sequence the TRB variable region. The target sequencing depth for TRB was 40,000-50,000 T-cell genomes per sample. Pooled TRB libraries were sequenced on an Illumina MiSeq with a v3 150-cycle kit. The original pipeline was this. Repertoire analysis was run in R within a reproducible Nextflow workflow that covered QC, data transformation and analysis. LymphoSeq2, an R package for exploring AIRR-Seq data, was used to implement custom analyses. A handful of samples that yielded fewer than 5000 total TRB sequences were excluded, so that 150 to 200 HIV repertoires were analyzed. Among the 170 to 200 retained HIV repertoires, 55 to 65 were collected before ART initiation and fewer than 150 were collected after ART initiation. Each repertoire was downsampled to 5000 TRB nucleotide sequences, and summary statistics were averaged across 100 downsampling iterations. Only TRB sequences with CDR3 regions of at least seven amino acids were retained for analysis. Two measures captured diversity: a Shannon entropy-derived clonality score and the Gini coefficient. Repertoire networks linked the top 5000 CDR3 amino acid sequences whenever two sequences differed by an edit distance of one. GLIPH2 predicted antigen specificity groups and MHC restriction for TRB CDR3 amino acid sequences. To flag known CMV, EBV, HIV or tissue antigen associations, CDR3 amino acid sequences were matched against VDJdb and McPAS-TCR. Pre-ART, post-ART and control groups were compared with Wilcoxon signed-rank tests and Holm-Bonferroni correction. TCRdb's version of the immuneACCESS table is confined to in-frame rearrangements and falls short of the full clone set. An unresolved V gene accounts for under half of the shortfall where checked; the remainder is of unknown origin. V and J calls and clone size are given by that table; D and trimming were obtained from the DNA. The sample records about 20,000 clones, approximately 81% of which are singletons. The ten largest make up about an eighth of the sample.

Recombination joined TRBV5-6 with TRBJ2-7, and the D gene may be TRBD1, 5 bases matching. This clonotype was sampled from a woman aged 45-65 years with HIV. Here the sequenced sample was unsorted PBMCs, taken 0.3 years after starting antiretroviral therapy. The CDR3 loop reads CASTLLGATYEQYF. In nucleotide form, the sequence is TGTGCCAGCACCCTTCTAGGGGCAACTTACGAGCAGTACTTC.